These 21 T cell receptor beta chains were all obtained from the same sample, sequenced in a study of molecular identifiers for immune sequencing clone quantification. TCRdb reprocessed the PCR reads via MiXCR and lists one record per CDR3 protein. The profile shows approximately 680,000 distinct CDR3 sequences, around 25% of them singletons. The sequencing sample was made of naive CD8+ T cells from blood, with Jurkat cell RNA spiked in. Subset described: FACS-sorted CD8+CD4-CCR7+CD45RA+ naive T cells. Receptors originate from a human donor in good health. Some libraries in this study had Jurkat cell RNA spiked in.

Comments on this clonotype: A much larger clone lies one base from this, so it may be a read error. The V and J genes are TRBV12-3 or TRBV12-4 and TRBJ1-5; weak D call: TRBD1 (6 bases). The CDR3 loop spans 15 amino acids. The CDR3 bases are TGTGCCAGCAGCCCGGGACATATAGGAAATCGGCCCCAGCATTTT. It is translated as CASSPGHIGNRPQHF.

In its sample, this clonotype was seen many times. At one boundary the junction diverges from the germline segment, which might be a read error. The chain joins TRBV6-6 to TRBJ1-1; D gene ambiguous. The CDR3 sequence is 13 residues long. Germline loops: CDR1 MNHNY, CDR2 SVGAGI (reference sequence). The CDR3 DNA follows: TGTGCCAGCATTATATACCTGAACCCTGAAGCTTTCTTT. It encodes CASIIYLNPEAFF.

The chain employs TRBV10-3 and TRBJ1-5; no reliable D call. This CDR3 contains 15 residues. In germline, CDR1 is ENHRY, CDR2 SYGVKD. Trimming took off 2 bases at V and 5 bases at J, with 13 bases between the two ends. The CDR3 sequence: CAISEADGGYQPQHF. CDR3 coding DNA: TGTGCCATCAGTGAGGCAGACGGAGGGTATCAGCCCCAGCATTTT.

The chain combines TRBV19 with TRBJ2-7, with D maybe TRBD1 (7 bases). The CDR3 extends over 14 amino acids. V was shortened by 5 bases and J by 5 bases, with 16 bases between the two germline ends. Germline values: CDR1 LNHDA, CDR2 SQIVND (reference sequence). The CDR3 loop reads CASSPGDRIDEQYF. The CDR3 DNA reads TGTGCCAGTAGTCCGGGGGACAGAATTGACGAGCAGTACTTC.

The V and J genes are TRBV12-3 or TRBV12-4 and TRBJ1-6; D is undetermined. V lost 11 bases to trimming and J lost 8 bases, with 19 bases between them. This CDR3 is built from 14 residues. CDR3: CACTDRITDSPLHF. The CDR3 bases are TGTGCCTGCACCGACCGAATAACTGATTCACCCCTCCACTTT.

This chain's CDR3 is CASSVDRIGDAEAFF. The CDR3 DNA reads as TGTGCCAGCAGCGTCGACAGGATAGGAGATGCTGAAGCTTTCTTT. This chain links TRBV7-3 with TRBJ1-1; weak D call: TRBD1 (6 bases). V lost 5 bases, J lost 6 bases, and 19 bases lay in between. Germline values: CDR1 SGHTA, CDR2 FQGTGA. The CDR3 has 15 amino acids.

Details on this clonotype: This may stem from a read error, because a much larger clone lies one nucleotide away. The rearrangement joins TRBV29-1 to TRBJ1-5, with D unresolved. The J call is doubtful: the DNA matches TRBJ2-3 better. The germline CDR1 and CDR2 sequences are SQVTM and ANQGSEA. This CDR3 region has 11 residues. CDR3 nucleotide sequence: TGCAGGAGCACAAGCAATCAGCCCCAGTATTTT. Translating gives CRSTSNQPQYF.

In regard to this clonotype: Just one base apart from a much larger clone, this may be a read error. V usage is TRBV28 and J usage is TRBJ2-7; D is ambiguous. CDR1 and CDR2 from the germline V gene are MDHEN and SYDVKM. The CDR3 loop spans 12 amino acids. In DNA form, the CDR3 reads TGTGCCAGCGGTTTCGTCCCCTACGAGCAGTACTTC. Encoded protein: CASGFVPYEQYF.

The table lists this clonotype with a few counts. This chain connects TRBV19 to TRBJ2-2; 10 nucleotides agree with TRBD1. In germline, CDR1 is LNHDA, CDR2 SQIVND (reference sequence). With 7 bases clipped from V and 9 bases from J, the junction kept 2 bases outside the gene matches. CDR3 size: 12 residues. The CDR3 protein is CASTDRGRELFF. The CDR3 region has the DNA TGTGCCAGTACAGACAGGGGGCGGGAGCTGTTTTTT.

This clonotype was observed a few times. CDR3 in DNA: TGTGCCAGCAGCGTAGAAGAGACGGATGGAGCTACCGATACGCAGTATTTT. This translates into CASSVEETDGATDTQYF. The chain carries TRBV9 and TRBJ2-3, with unresolved D. Trimming took 0 bases from V and 6 from J, leaving 20 bases between them. There are 17 residues in the CDR3. The V gene's germline CDR1 is SGDLS and CDR2 YYNGEE.

The chain joins TRBV20-1 to TRBJ2-7, with a possible D match to TRBD2 (6 bases). This CDR3 is built from 14 residues. V dropped 2 bases and J dropped 2 bases, with 13 bases sitting between them. Germline CDR1 DFQATT, CDR2 SNEGSKA (reference sequence). CDR3 in amino acids: CSARSGAGTYEQYF. CDR3 DNA: TGCAGTGCTAGATCCGGGGCGGGGACCTACGAGCAGTACTTC.

This clonotype was detected a few times. V gene TRBV5-1 combines with J gene TRBJ2-7, with TRBD1 matching 9 bases. The junction had 10 bases not matched to a gene; V was cut back by 4 bases and J by 5 bases. CDR1 and CDR2 from the germline V gene are SGHRS and YFSETQ. This CDR3 has 15 residues. The CDR3 DNA reads as TGCGCCAGCAGCCCAGACCGACAGGGGGGCCACGAGCAGTACTTC. Its protein product is CASSPDRQGGHEQYF.

This clonotype was seen more than once but under ten times. V and J are TRBV19 and TRBJ1-1; D unclear. Germline V gives CDR1 LNHDA, CDR2 SQIVND (reference sequence). V was pared by 3 bases and J by 6 bases, with 11 bases between. The CDR3 runs 13 residues. CDR3 residues: CASSIYGVAEAFF. For the CDR3, the DNA is TGTGCCAGTAGTATTTACGGGGTGGCTGAAGCTTTCTTT.

There are many counts of this clonotype. This sequence joins TRBV2 and TRBJ2-3, with D perhaps TRBD1 (5 bases). CDR3 length equals 15 residues. CDR1 SNHLY and CDR2 FYNNEI come from the germline V gene. The V end lost 4 bases, the J end lost 5 bases, and 16 bases lay between the germline ends. DNA of the CDR3: TGTGCCAGCAGTGCAGGGCAGTCCAAACTAGATACGCAGTATTTT. Its translation is CASSAGQSKLDTQYF.

This clonotype was seen at least ten times. The rearrangement joins TRBV5-1 to TRBJ1-1; D may be TRBD1 (6 bases). The CDR3 is made up of 13 amino acids. Trimming removed 4 bases at V and 3 bases at J, with 10 bases between. Germline assignment: CDR1 SGHRS and CDR2 YFSETQ. The CDR3 here is CASSPRGHTEAFF. The CDR3 nucleotides are TGCGCCAGCAGCCCCAGGGGCCACACTGAAGCTTTCTTT.

Concerning this clonotype itself: An end of the junction does not agree with germline; a read error may underlie this. The chain is built from TRBV10-2 and TRBJ2-1; 8 nucleotides match TRBD1. The CDR3 sequence is 17 residues long. Per germline, CDR1 WSHSY and CDR2 SAAADI. The CDR3 sequence: CAGEPRDRSLSHNEQFF. CDR3 DNA: TGCGCCGGCGAACCCCGGGACAGGTCTTTGAGCCACAACGAGCAGTTCTTC.

This clonotype was detected a few times. The chain joins TRBV7-9 to TRBJ2-5; 9 bases agree with TRBD1. This CDR3 has 14 amino acids. CDR1 is SEHNR and CDR2 is FQNEAQ in the germline V gene (reference sequence). Germline trimming cut 5 bases from V and 5 bases from J; bases unmatched to any gene: 6. The CDR3 loop reads CASSTTGGSETQYF. CDR3 coding DNA: TGTGCCAGCAGCACGACAGGGGGGTCGGAGACCCAGTACTTC.

This chain joins TRBV15 and TRBJ1-2, with 8 bases matching TRBD1. Per germline, CDR1 LNHNV and CDR2 YYDKDF (reference sequence). Trimming cost V 0 bases and J 2 bases; bases outside gene matches: 8. The CDR3 runs to 17 residues. CDR3 amino acids: CATSRENPGQDNYGYTF. The CDR3 DNA reads TGTGCCACCAGCAGAGAAAATCCGGGACAGGACAACTATGGCTACACCTTC.

The chain recombines TRBV4-1 with TRBJ1-2; D is undetermined. Germline CDR1 MGHRA, CDR2 YSYEKL. V was cut by 3 bases and J by 8 bases, with 16 bases left in between. The CDR3 extends over 14 amino acids. Here the CDR3 reads CASSQRGLDRGYTF. The DNA of the CDR3 is TGCGCCAGCAGCCAGAGAGGACTGGATAGGGGCTACACCTTC.

This clonotype showed up just a few times. V gene TRBV7-9 combines with J gene TRBJ2-7; 9 bases agree with TRBD1. V was clipped by 5 bases and J by 0 bases; unmatched bases: 14. The CDR3 spans 18 residues. Germline assignment: CDR1 SEHNR and CDR2 FQNEAQ (reference sequence). The CDR3 here is CASSPSSTGTGSSYEQYF. In DNA, the CDR3 is TGTGCCAGCAGCCCCTCCTCCACCGGGACAGGGAGCTCCTACGAGCAGTACTTC. The entire variable domain, with the rest obtained from reference TRBV7-9 and TRBJ2-7, is as follows: DTGVSQNPRHKITKRGQNVTFRCDPISEHNRLYWYRQTLGQGPEFLTYFQNEAQLEKSRLLSDRFSAERPKGSFSTLEIQRTEQGDSAMYLCASSPSSTGTGSSYEQYFGPGTRLTVT.

The chain is built from TRBV3-1 and TRBJ2-2; no clear D. V was cut by 1 base and J by 0 bases, with 9 bases left in between. The CDR3 is 16 amino acids. The V gene's germline CDR1 is LGHDT and CDR2 YNNKEL (reference sequence). CDR3 DNA sequence: TGTGCCAGCAGCCAAGGCGATGCTTCGAACACCGGGGAGCTGTTTTTT. Translated: CASSQGDASNTGELFF.